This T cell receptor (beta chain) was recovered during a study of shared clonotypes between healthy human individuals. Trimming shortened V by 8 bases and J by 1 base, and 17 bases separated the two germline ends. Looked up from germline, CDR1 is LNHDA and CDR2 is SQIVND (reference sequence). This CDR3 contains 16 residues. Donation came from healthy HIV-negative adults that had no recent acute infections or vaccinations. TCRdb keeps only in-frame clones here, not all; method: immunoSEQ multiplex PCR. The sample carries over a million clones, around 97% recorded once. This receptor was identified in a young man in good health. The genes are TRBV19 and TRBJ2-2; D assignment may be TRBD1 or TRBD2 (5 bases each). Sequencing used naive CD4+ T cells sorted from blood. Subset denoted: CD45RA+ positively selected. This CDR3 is CASSRPGTMNTGELFF. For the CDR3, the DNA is TGTGCCAGTTCCCGACCTGGGACCATGAACACCGGGGAGCTGTTTTTT.